A selection of T cell receptor beta chains follows, all from one sample in a study of T cells after yellow fever vaccination. TCRdb re-called the 5' RACE reads with MiXCR, one entry per CDR3 protein. The table records about 320,000 distinct CDR3 sequences, roughly 10% of them present only once. This sample comprised CD4+ T cells sorted from PBMCs, obtained 45 days after the yellow fever booster vaccination. The receptors come from a man between 18 and 29 years old who received the YFV17D yellow fever vaccine. CDR3s include the opening cysteine and the closing phenylalanine or tryptophan. Fields, in order: clone size, V gene, J gene, D gene, CDR3 DNA, CDR3 protein. The D gene is left open where the match is weak. The size of a clone is reported for some rows only, either as once, few or many, or as a class for expanded clones.

abundance: few; v_gene: TRBV12-3/TRBV12-4; j_gene: TRBJ2-5; d_gene: -; CDR3nt: TGTGCCAGCAGTGGGTCAGGGGACCAAGAGACCCAGTACTTC; CDR3aa: CASSGSGDQETQYF
abundance: few; v_gene: TRBV12-3/TRBV12-4; j_gene: TRBJ1-1; d_gene: -; CDR3nt: TGTGCCAGCAGTTTACGCCACATAGGGACTGAAGCTTTCTTT; CDR3aa: CASSLRHIGTEAFF
abundance: -; v_gene: TRBV29-1; j_gene: TRBJ2-3; d_gene: -; CDR3nt: TGCAGCGTTGACCCTAGCGCGGGCACAGATACGCAGTATTTT; CDR3aa: CSVDPSAGTDTQYF
abundance: few; v_gene: TRBV5-1; j_gene: TRBJ2-7; d_gene: TRBD1; CDR3nt: TGCGCCAGCGGCGTTCTTGGGACAGGGGGCATTTGGGAGCAGTACTTC; CDR3aa: CASGVLGTGGIWEQYF
abundance: -; v_gene: TRBV9; j_gene: TRBJ1-4; d_gene: -; CDR3nt: TGTGCCAGCAGCGTGGGCAGTTCAGCAACTAATGAAAAACTGTTTTTT; CDR3aa: CASSVGSSATNEKLFF
abundance: -; v_gene: TRBV7-9; j_gene: TRBJ2-2; d_gene: -; CDR3nt: TGTGCCAGCAGCCCTCCGATGGGCGGGGAGCTGTTTTTT; CDR3aa: CASSPPMGGELFF
abundance: few; v_gene: TRBV9; j_gene: TRBJ2-7; d_gene: -; CDR3nt: TGTGCCAGCAGCTCTCAAATCTTCGAGCAGTACTTC; CDR3aa: CASSSQIFEQYF
abundance: -; v_gene: TRBV5-4; j_gene: TRBJ2-3; d_gene: TRBD2; CDR3nt: TGTGCCAGCAGCTATAGACTAGCCGGCACAGATACGCAGTATTTT; CDR3aa: CASSYRLAGTDTQYF
abundance: -; v_gene: TRBV30; j_gene: TRBJ2-5; d_gene: -; CDR3nt: TGTGCCTGGAGTGGCACGGAGACCCAGTACTTC; CDR3aa: CAWSGTETQYF
abundance: few; v_gene: TRBV18; j_gene: TRBJ2-3; d_gene: -; CDR3nt: TGTGCCAGCTCACCCCAGGGGCCGCAGTATTTT; CDR3aa: CASSPQGPQYF
abundance: -; v_gene: TRBV21-1; j_gene: TRBJ2-3; d_gene: -; CDR3nt: TGTGCCAGCAGCCGTGGGCCCGGGACAGGTTTACCAGATACGCAGTATTTT; CDR3aa: CASSRGPGTGLPDTQYF
abundance: few; v_gene: TRBV27; j_gene: TRBJ2-3; d_gene: TRBD2; CDR3nt: TGTGCCAGCAGTTTTAAGCGGGGGACAGATACGCAGTATTTT; CDR3aa: CASSFKRGTDTQYF
abundance: -; v_gene: TRBV5-6; j_gene: TRBJ2-3; d_gene: -; CDR3nt: TGTGCCAGCAGCTTGGTAGGAGGGGGGGCCCCGGATACGCAGTATTTT; CDR3aa: CASSLVGGGAPDTQYF
abundance: -; v_gene: TRBV10-2; j_gene: TRBJ1-2; d_gene: -; CDR3nt: TGCGCCAGCAGTGAGACAGGGCGTTATGGCTACACCTTC; CDR3aa: CASSETGRYGYTF
abundance: many; v_gene: TRBV5-1; j_gene: TRBJ2-7; d_gene: TRBD2; CDR3nt: TGCGCCAGCAGCCCCCTGGGGGGGGAGCAGTACTTC; CDR3aa: CASSPLGGEQYF
abundance: few; v_gene: TRBV20-1; j_gene: TRBJ1-1; d_gene: -; CDR3nt: TGCAGTGCTAGTAAAGCGGGGACGAACACTGAAGCTTTCTTT; CDR3aa: CSASKAGTNTEAFF
abundance: few; v_gene: TRBV30; j_gene: TRBJ2-3; d_gene: -; CDR3nt: TGTGCCTGGAGTGTGAAACTAAGCACAGATACGCAGTATTTT; CDR3aa: CAWSVKLSTDTQYF
abundance: many; v_gene: TRBV24-1; j_gene: TRBJ2-3; d_gene: TRBD1; CDR3nt: TGTGCCACCAGTGACACCGGACAGGGGGCGGCTTCAGATACGCAGTATTTT; CDR3aa: CATSDTGQGAASDTQYF
abundance: many; v_gene: TRBV6-5; j_gene: TRBJ1-1; d_gene: -; CDR3nt: TGTGCCAGCAACACCGGGGGGTCGAACACTGAAGCTTTCTTT; CDR3aa: CASNTGGSNTEAFF
abundance: many; v_gene: TRBV23-1; j_gene: TRBJ1-5; d_gene: TRBD1; CDR3nt: TGCGCCAGCAGCTACCGGGACAGCTCGGTCGTTAGCAATCAGCCCCAGCATTTT; CDR3aa: CASSYRDSSVVSNQPQHF
abundance: many; v_gene: TRBV4-2; j_gene: TRBJ2-5; d_gene: -; CDR3nt: TGTGCCAGCAGCCAAGACACGCAGGACGAGACCCAGTACTTC; CDR3aa: CASSQDTQDETQYF
abundance: -; v_gene: TRBV9; j_gene: TRBJ2-5; d_gene: -; CDR3nt: TGTGCCAGCAGCGTATTTCCCCAAGAGACCCAGTACTTC; CDR3aa: CASSVFPQETQYF
abundance: -; v_gene: TRBV7-8; j_gene: TRBJ2-5; d_gene: -; CDR3nt: TGTGCCAGCAGCTTAGACCCGGGGGCCGAGACCCAGTACTTC; CDR3aa: CASSLDPGAETQYF
abundance: many; v_gene: TRBV12-3/TRBV12-4; j_gene: TRBJ1-1; d_gene: -; CDR3nt: TGTGCCAGCAGTTTAGCCGAGGGCGCTGAAGCTTTCTTT; CDR3aa: CASSLAEGAEAFF
abundance: -; v_gene: TRBV7-6; j_gene: TRBJ2-5; d_gene: -; CDR3nt: TGTGCCAGCAGACCGAAGGTGGAAGAGACCCAGTACTTC; CDR3aa: CASRPKVEETQYF
abundance: few; v_gene: TRBV5-4; j_gene: TRBJ2-1; d_gene: -; CDR3nt: TGTGCCAGCATGCCGGCGGGGATAGTCAACAATGAGCAGTTCTTC; CDR3aa: CASMPAGIVNNEQFF
abundance: few; v_gene: TRBV20-1; j_gene: TRBJ2-3; d_gene: TRBD2; CDR3nt: TGCAGTGCTAGAGGGAAGCGGGGGGCTTTTCATGCGTATTTT; CDR3aa: CSARGKRGAFHAYF
abundance: many; v_gene: TRBV4-3; j_gene: TRBJ2-7; d_gene: -; CDR3nt: TGCGCCAGCAGCAGATCTATGGGGTACGAGCAGTACTTC; CDR3aa: CASSRSMGYEQYF
abundance: -; v_gene: TRBV5-1; j_gene: TRBJ2-4; d_gene: TRBD1; CDR3nt: TGCGCCAGCAGCTCATCCGGGACAGGGTCGGACATTCAGTACTTC; CDR3aa: CASSSSGTGSDIQYF
abundance: -; v_gene: TRBV6-1; j_gene: TRBJ2-7; d_gene: -; CDR3nt: TGTGCCAGCAGTGAAGAGTTCCGGGGGAAGCAGTACTTC; CDR3aa: CASSEEFRGKQYF
abundance: many; v_gene: TRBV20-1; j_gene: TRBJ2-2; d_gene: -; CDR3nt: TGCAGTGCTACCACACCAAATACGGCCGGGGAGCTGTTTTTT; CDR3aa: CSATTPNTAGELFF
abundance: few; v_gene: TRBV6-4; j_gene: TRBJ1-2; d_gene: TRBD1; CDR3nt: TGTGCCAGCAGGGGACAGGGATTGGAAGGCTACACCTTC; CDR3aa: CASRGQGLEGYTF
abundance: few; v_gene: TRBV4-3; j_gene: TRBJ2-5; d_gene: TRBD1; CDR3nt: TGCGCCAGCAGCCCCCAGGGGGCCTTTCAAGAGACCCAGTACTTC; CDR3aa: CASSPQGAFQETQYF